The present TCR beta chain was sequenced within a study of T cell responses to AZD1222 COVID-19 vaccine (dated by TCRdb to the early 2020s). In terms of the full investigation: AZD1222 recipients whose second dose came at about 4 weeks and those whose second dose came at about 12 weeks were combined into one group, since spike-specific TCR depth and breadth did not differ between the two schedules. TCR sequencing covered over 230 trial participants: about 210 given two doses of AZD1222 and 26 given two doses of MenACWY control vaccine. Trial participants were enrolled by age into subgroups of 18-55, 56-69 and 70-plus years, and roughly 150, 30 and 60 TCR-sequenced participants, respectively, were included in these subgroups. What the research found in general, with its limitations: After two AZD1222 doses, spike-specific TCR breadth and depth were significantly higher than at day 0 and than in MenACWY recipients. Conclusions about previously exposed vaccinees are limited, since just 6 or 7 AZD1222 recipients were seropositive for SARS-CoV-2 at baseline. The 56-69-year group was small, and its depth increase did not reach significance, likely because of low power. Participants were mostly white British and included more females than males, and it was suggested by the authors that clonal diversity may have been underestimated. Reportedly, close to half of the unique spike-specific TCRs recognized epitopes lying outside the regions that are mutated in the B.1.351 and B.1.1.7 variants. No day 14 peak-response samples were available, so repertoires were characterized only after the peak T cell response. CD4 TCRs associated with the vaccine covered the entire spike protein, and the dominant responses were in regions 160-218 and 743-854.

The V and J ends are trimmed by 4 bases and 5 bases, leaving 14 bases between them. Its CDR3 holds 14 amino acids, cysteine through phenylalanine. Kept here is only the CDR3 DNA, which spans 42 bases and is read in frame from base 1. CDR1 and CDR2, per the germline V gene, are SGDLS and YYNGEE. For this clone: Its antigen is currently not known. Nothing much larger sits one base from this clone, and base qualities are not available.

The CDR3 regions of human TCRbeta chains were analyzed by immunosequencing. From the authors' description of their analysis: Repertoire TCRs were matched against a reference library of SARS-CoV-2-specific TCRs generated with the MIRA antigen-specificity platform. Breadth meant the fraction of unique TCRs that were SARS-CoV-2-associated, whereas depth meant the fraction of total T cells that were SARS-CoV-2-associated. Using the MIRA data, each spike-specific TCR was assigned both to the spike region to which the TCR was reactive and to a CD4 or CD8 class. Log10-transformed breadth and depth values were compared by one-way ANOVA with Sidak's multiple comparisons tests. The table was pulled from immuneACCESS by TCRdb, which kept in-frame rearrangements only. Such tables lose some clones; where checked, under half of the loss comes from unresolved V genes, and the rest has no known cause. V and J calls and clone size come straight from that table; D and trimming were deduced from the DNA. The sample includes more than 95,000 clones, with roughly 90% observed a single time. The ten largest account for 1.1% of the sample.

The sample's time point, from its label and the paper: baseline before first vaccination. The vaccinee samples were drawn from two UK trials, COV001 and COV002, one of which was a single-blind randomized controlled phase 2/3 trial testing AZD1222 (ChAdOx1 nCoV-19) in healthy adults. Trial participant PBMC samples were collected at day 0 and day 28 after the second dose for TCRbeta chain sequencing. The rearrangement joined TRBV9 to TRBJ2-3; the D region possibly corresponds to TRBD1 (6 bases align). This TCR was sampled from an adult in good health. The sample consisted of peripheral blood, taken on day 0 of AZD1222 vaccination. CDR3 region: CASSLRGREDTQYF. The DNA sequence is as follows: TGTGCCAGCAGCCTCAGGGGAAGGGAAGATACGCAGTATTTT.